This T cell receptor (beta chain) was found in a study of OX40 agonist ivuxolimab in advanced cancers. Measured with immunoSEQ multiplex PCR; TCRdb has only the in-frame clones, and not every one. Among 25,000 to 35,000 clones listed, 84% were seen once. The CDR3 runs to 14 residues. Germline loops: CDR1 SGHNT, CDR2 YYREEE (reference sequence). Between the trimmed V and J ends, which lost 1 base and 2 bases, there was a span of 7 bases. The gene calls are TRBV5-4 and TRBJ1-3; D ambiguous. This sequence originates from an adult with an advanced solid tumor such as melanoma, head and neck, liver or kidney cancer. The input for sequencing was CD4+ or CD8+ T cells sorted from blood, taken in a trial of the OX40 agonist ivuxolimab. The CDR3 sequence: CASSLSGTGNTIYF. Written as DNA, the CDR3 is TGTGCCAGCAGCTTGTCGGGGACTGGAAACACCATATATTTT. The full variable domain, with the rest looked up from reference TRBV5-4 and TRBJ1-3, is ETGVTQSPTHLIKTRGQQVTLRCSSQSGHNTVSWYQQALGQGPQFIFQYYREEENGRGNFPPRFSGLQFPNYSSELNVNALELDDSALYLCASSLSGTGNTIYFGEGSWLTVV.